The clone carrying this T cell receptor beta chain appeared many times. Its antigen is as yet unknown. This record belongs to a study of T cell repertoires in cytomegalovirus infection. The wider study: Matching HLA type, along with CMV infection, was indicated by public TCR beta signatures. Study-level findings and limits: Ex vivo responses were dominated by HLA-C-restricted CMV-specific TCR beta clonotypes.

TCRdb reprocessed the reads via MiXCR and lists one record per CDR3 protein. The table lists 200,000 to 300,000 distinct CDR3 sequences, roughly 6.5% of them singletons. The material sequenced was PBMCs. The clonotype originates from a human donor in good health (CMV status not recorded). Some clones in this sample may be carry-over from other donors' samples.

The CDR3 nucleotides read TGTGCCAGCAGTCACCCTAGGGTTCGACTAGAATCGGGAGAGCAGTTCTTC. Translating gives CASSHPRVRLESGEQFF. The V call is TRBV6-2 or TRBV6-3, the J call TRBJ2-1; tentatively, D is TRBD2 (6 bases). The germline V gene has CDR1 MNHEY and CDR2 SVGEGT. The V end was cut by 5 bases, the J end by 10 bases, with 27 bases between. This CDR3 is 17 amino acids long.